The 9 T cell receptor beta chains presented below share a single source sample, sequenced in a study of blood T cells in healthy people across ages. Together with a sample-barcoded 5' primer, a J-beta primer mix was included in a second PCR lasting about 7 to 11 cycles. TCRdb reprocessed the 5' RACE reads with MiXCR, giving one entry per CDR3 protein. This sample yields roughly 1,100,000 distinct CDR3 sequences, of which under 30% are seen a single time; 0.75% belongs to the top ten. These sequences were also reported in another study, on T cells of mothers and their children.

Sequencing was done on a sample of blood. The origin of the receptors is a girl aged 2-9 years in good health.

This clonotype was detected a few times. This chain joins TRBV7-2 and TRBJ1-4, with TRBD1 matching 9 bases. CDR1 SGHTA and CDR2 FQGNSA come from the germline V gene. The CDR3 has 15 residues. J was trimmed by 5 bases and V by 5 bases; bases with no gene match: 6. The CDR3: CASSPGGTGNEKLFF. The CDR3 bases are TGTGCCAGCAGCCCAGGAGGGACAGGGAATGAAAAACTGTTTTTT.

The CDR3 is CSVVEQGAAQDTQYF. The CDR3 nucleotides read TGCAGCGTAGTAGAACAGGGGGCAGCACAAGATACGCAGTATTTT. The genes are TRBV29-1 and TRBJ2-3, with TRBD1 matching 9 bases. This CDR3 region has 15 residues. In germline, CDR1 is SQVTM, CDR2 ANQGSEA. The V gene end was trimmed by 6 bases and the J gene end by 5 bases; junction bases not matched to a gene: 12.

The chain combines TRBV6-1 with TRBJ2-7; tentative D call: TRBD2 (6 bases). V was cut by 3 bases and J by 4 bases, with 10 bases left in between. Germline values: CDR1 MNHNS, CDR2 SASEGT. CDR3 length: 13 residues. CDR3 protein: CASSETSEYEQYF. CDR3 in DNA: TGTGCCAGCAGTGAGACTAGTGAGTACGAGCAGTACTTC.

The sample holds a few counts of this clonotype. The CDR3 sequence is CASRDTQGMEQYF. CDR3 nucleotides: TGTGCCAGCAGGGACACCCAGGGGATGGAGCAGTATTTT. The chain couples TRBV6-1 to TRBJ2-3, with D tentatively TRBD1 (6 bases). Germline V CDR1 and CDR2: MNHNS, SASEGT. V shed 6 bases and J shed 11 bases, with 18 bases lying between them. This CDR3 spans 13 amino acids.

J is TRBJ2-1 and V is TRBV7-2; 14 nucleotides line up with TRBD2. The CDR3 loop spans 14 amino acids. Germline CDR1 reads SGHTA; CDR2 reads FQGNSA. With V trimmed by 4 bases and J by 13 bases, 6 bases remained unmatched. CDR3 sequence (DNA): TGTGCCAGCAGCTCAGGACTAGCGGGGGGCCTACAGTTCTTC. Protein: CASSSGLAGGLQFF.

This chain connects TRBV6-5 to TRBJ2-7, with D perhaps TRBD1 (6 bases). CDR1 is MNHEY and CDR2 is SVGAGI in the germline V gene. V shed 2 bases and J shed 6 bases, with 14 bases lying between them. The CDR3 is 14 amino acids. The CDR3 spells CASSYRYGQREQYF. The CDR3 DNA follows: TGTGCCAGCAGTTACCGGTACGGACAGCGCGAGCAGTACTTC.

This clonotype was detected a few times. The CDR3 sequence: CAIKQLTYEQYF. The CDR3 DNA reads as TGTGCCATAAAACAGCTAACCTACGAGCAGTACTTC. V is TRBV7-9 and J is TRBJ2-7; the D is unclear. Germline CDR1 and CDR2: SEHNR and FQNEAQ (reference sequence). The CDR3 totals 12 residues. The V end was cut by 10 bases, the J end by 2 bases, with 12 bases between.

The chain joins TRBV29-1 to TRBJ1-5, with 9 bases identical to TRBD1. Per the germline V gene, CDR1 is SQVTM and CDR2 is ANQGSEA. J lost 0 bases, V lost 5 bases, and 2 bases had no gene match. The CDR3 is made up of 14 amino acids. The chain's CDR3 is CSVRTGDSNQPQHF. The CDR3 DNA sequence: TGCAGCGTTCGGACAGGGGATAGCAATCAGCCCCAGCATTTT.

This chain joins TRBV5-6 and TRBJ2-5, with 7 bases identical to TRBD1. After removal of 4 bases from V and 1 base from J, the junction contained 7 bases not matched to a gene. The V gene's germline CDR1 is SGHDT and CDR2 YYEEEE. CDR3 length equals 15 residues. The CDR3 protein is CASSIPQGIQETQYF. The CDR3 nucleotides are TGTGCCAGCAGCATACCACAGGGGATCCAAGAGACCCAGTACTTC.